The 20 T cell receptor beta chains below come from one sample, sequenced in a study of cytomegalovirus exposure and HLA in healthy donors (dated by TCRdb to about 2017). Libraries were constructed by the immunoSEQ multiplex PCR assay. For the multiplex PCR, a mixture combining 60 forward primers for TCR Vbeta segments and 13 reverse primers for TCR Jbeta segments was used. Imported from immuneACCESS, the table was reduced by TCRdb to in-frame sequences with V and J called. These copies leave out some clones; in studies compared against another copy, an unresolved V gene accounts for under half, and the cause of the remainder is not known. Within this sample are about 78,000 clones, with roughly 80% of them counted one time only. Around a quarter of the sample is taken by the ten largest. The sequenced material came from PBMCs. All receptors come from a woman in her fifties or sixties in good health and CMV-seropositive.

The chain carries TRBV6-5 and TRBJ1-5; maybe TRBD1 (6 bases). Germline V lookup: CDR1 MNHEY, CDR2 SVGAGI. Trimming pared 3 bases from V and 7 bases from J, leaving 10 bases between. This CDR3 has 13 amino acids. DNA for the CDR3: TGTGCCAGCAGTTATATTAGGGGGCAGCCCCAGCATTTT. Protein: CASSYIRGQPQHF.

The V call is TRBV7-6, the J call TRBJ2-2; D may be TRBD1 (6 bases). V was trimmed by 5 bases and J by 1 base, leaving 11 bases between them. There are 15 residues in the CDR3. From germline, CDR1 is SGHVS and CDR2 FNYEAQ. CDR3 sequence reads: CASSLRGWNTGELFF. CDR3 bases: TGTGCCAGCAGCCTCAGGGGTTGGAACACCGGGGAGCTGTTTTTT.

This clone was counted between two and nine times. This rearrangement joins TRBV27 to TRBJ2-1; 13 positions agree with TRBD2. CDR1 and CDR2 from the germline V gene are MNHEY and SMNVEV (reference sequence). With V trimmed by 5 bases and J by 4 bases, 2 bases remained unmatched. The CDR3 loop spans 15 amino acids. The DNA for the CDR3 is TGTGCCAGCAGTCAGGGACTAGCGGGATACAATGAGCAGTTCTTC. Translating it yields CASSQGLAGYNEQFF.

The chain couples TRBV9 to TRBJ2-4, with 10 nucleotides matching TRBD2. V lost 4 bases and J lost 9; bases outside the gene matches: 16. The CDR3 extends over 17 amino acids. Germline assignment: CDR1 SGDLS and CDR2 YYNGEE. CDR3 region: CASSSPRSGGAFGIQYF. The CDR3 DNA reads TGTGCCAGCAGCTCACCCCGCAGCGGGGGGGCCTTCGGCATTCAGTACTTC.

The chain uses TRBV2 and TRBJ2-3; D is perhaps TRBD2 (6 bases). The germline V gene has CDR1 SNHLY and CDR2 FYNNEI. There are 15 residues in the CDR3. Deletions cut 4 bases from V and 8 bases from J, with 19 bases between. CDR3 sequence: CASSAHRDPGGTQYF. The CDR3 region has the DNA TGTGCCAGCAGTGCCCACCGGGACCCCGGGGGTACGCAGTATTTT.

J is TRBJ1-1 and V is TRBV7-3; TRBD1 is a possible D gene (5 bases). Germline CDR1 and CDR2: SGHTA and FQGTGA. The V end was cut by 5 bases, the J end by 11 bases, with 18 bases between. The CDR3 has 13 amino acids. In DNA form, the CDR3 reads TGTGCCAGCAGCCAGGGTGGGGGGGGAAAGGCTTTCTTT. It specifies CASSQGGGGKAFF.

The V gene is TRBV19, the J gene TRBJ1-1; no definite D call. CDR3 size: 14 residues. The germline V gene has CDR1 LNHDA and CDR2 SQIVND (reference sequence). V dropped 6 bases and J dropped 5 bases, with 16 bases sitting between them. The CDR3 nucleotides are TGTGCCAGTAGGCCCATCGCTAGTAGGACTGAAGCTTTCTTT. Translation: CASRPIASRTEAFF.

The V call is TRBV10-3, the J call TRBJ2-2, with D maybe TRBD2 (6 bases). V was cut by 6 bases and J by 6 bases, with 11 bases left in between. From germline, CDR1 is ENHRY and CDR2 SYGVKD. This CDR3 has 13 amino acids. The CDR3 nucleotides are TGTGCCATCAGGCCCTCGGGGGCCGGGGAGCTGTTTTTT. It codes for CAIRPSGAGELFF.

The gene calls are TRBV11-2 and TRBJ2-7, with D uncertain. Germline lookup yields CDR1 SGHAT and CDR2 FQNNGV. The CDR3 spans 10 residues. V lost 4 bases and J lost 9, with 7 bases in between. CDR3 in amino acids: CASSSSVQYF. For the CDR3, the DNA is TGTGCCAGCAGCTCCTCTGTGCAGTACTTC.

The CDR3 reads CASSVAGAGQGTQYF. CDR3 sequence (DNA): TGTGCCAGCAGTGTAGCAGGGGCCGGACAGGGGACCCAGTACTTC. The chain has TRBV2 and TRBJ2-5; 8 nucleotides agree with TRBD1. Germline lookup yields CDR1 SNHLY and CDR2 FYNNEI. The CDR3 loop spans 15 amino acids. V lost 4 bases and J lost 7; bases outside the gene matches: 11. Full variable domain (remainder filled in from reference TRBV2 and TRBJ2-5): EPEVTQTPSHQVTQMGQEVILRCVPISNHLYFYWYRQILGQKVEFLVSFYNNEISEKSEIFDDQFSVERPDGSNFTLKIRSTKLEDSAMYFCASSVAGAGQGTQYFGPGTRLLVL.

This rearrangement joins TRBV5-1 to TRBJ2-5; 11 nucleotides agree with TRBD2. This CDR3 is 19 amino acids long. V gave up 1 base and J gave up 4 bases; unmatched junction bases: 15. CDR1 is SGHRS, CDR2 YFSETQ, per germline. CDR3 nucleotides: TGCGCCAGCAGCTTGTCCAGGACTAGCGGGTCCCGGGGGGGAGAGACCCAGTACTTC. Encoded protein: CASSLSRTSGSRGGETQYF.

V is TRBV6-1 and J is TRBJ2-7; D is perhaps TRBD1 (6 bases). The germline V and J ends were trimmed by 8 bases and 0 bases, with 14 bases remaining between them. The CDR3 is 14 residues long. The V gene's germline CDR1 is MNHNS and CDR2 SASEGT. CDR3 nucleotides: TGTGCCAGCGCAGGGGCTTCAAGCTCCTACGAGCAGTACGTC. This gives the protein CASAGASSSYEQYV.

The chain has TRBV6-6 and TRBJ1-4; D is perhaps TRBD1 (5 bases). CDR3 length equals 15 residues. The germline V gene encodes CDR1 MNHNY and CDR2 SVGAGI (reference sequence). Deletions cut 6 bases from V and 8 bases from J, with 19 bases between. The CDR3 nucleotides read TGTGCCAGCAGCCCCGGAGGGGCGAGGTGGGAAAAACTGTTTTTT. It is translated as CASSPGGARWEKLFF.

The chain combines TRBV7-9 with TRBJ1-5; possibly TRBD1 for D (5 bases). Per the germline V gene, CDR1 is SEHNR and CDR2 is FQNEAQ (reference sequence). V gave up 2 bases and J gave up 2 bases, with 13 bases separating them. The CDR3 is 16 residues long. The CDR3 protein is CASSLSAGGGNQPQHF. The CDR3 DNA reads as TGTGCCAGCAGCTTAAGTGCCGGGGGGGGCAATCAGCCCCAGCATTTT.

This clone occurred a few times. The chain employs TRBV7-3 and TRBJ2-5; 9 bases match TRBD1. CDR3 length: 14 amino acids. Germline V gene data show CDR1 as SGHTA and CDR2 as FQGTGA. The ends lost 2 bases at V and 6 bases at J; junction bases unmatched: 4. The CDR3 DNA is TGTGCCAGCAGCTTAGAGGGACAGGGCCAGACCCAGTACTTC. Translating it yields CASSLEGQGQTQYF.

The gene calls are TRBV29-1 and TRBJ2-5; possibly TRBD1 for D (6 bases). CDR3 length: 16 amino acids. V was cut by 2 bases and J by 4 bases, with 20 bases left in between. From germline, CDR1 is SQVTM and CDR2 ANQGSEA. CDR3 sequence (DNA): TGCAGCGTTGAAATTGGCAGGGGAAAGGGGTTAGAGACCCAGTACTTC. This codes for CSVEIGRGKGLETQYF.

Worth noting for this clone: Relative to the germline gene, one junction end is altered; a read error may explain this. This chain joins TRBV5-1 and TRBJ2-1, with 9 bases aligning to TRBD1. CDR3 length equals 12 residues. Germline V lookup: CDR1 SGHRS, CDR2 YFSETQ. CDR3 sequence (DNA): TGCGCCAGCAGTTCACTGGGGGACAGGGCGCTCTTC. This sequence encodes CASSSLGDRALF.

The CDR3 reads CASSLDRGGNQPQHF. The CDR3 DNA is TGTGCCAGCAGCTTGGACAGGGGTGGCAATCAGCCCCAGCATTTT. The chain uses TRBV7-9 and TRBJ1-5, with 9 bases matching TRBD1. V lost 3 bases and J lost 2; bases outside the gene matches: 2. The CDR3 loop spans 15 amino acids. Germline V gene lookup returns CDR1 SEHNR and CDR2 FQNEAQ (reference sequence).

This clone came up once. The chain carries TRBV19 and TRBJ1-1; no definite D call. From germline, CDR1 is LNHDA and CDR2 SQIVND (reference sequence). Trimming took off 6 bases at V and 0 bases at J, with 14 bases between the two ends. The CDR3 covers 15 residues. The CDR3 region is CASSISRALNTEAFF. The CDR3 DNA sequence: TGTGCCAGTAGCATCTCGAGGGCCCTGAACACTGAAGCTTTCTTT. Using reference TRBV19 and TRBJ1-1 for the parts outside the CDR3, the full variable domain is DGGITQSPKYLFRKEGQNVTLSCEQNLNHDAMYWYRQDPGQGLRLIYYSQIVNDFQKGDIAEGYSVSREKKESFPLTVTSAQKNPTAFYLCASSISRALNTEAFFGQGTRLTVV.

V and J are TRBV7-9 and TRBJ2-3, with a weak D call TRBD1 (7 bases). The CDR3 loop spans 16 amino acids. Deletions cut 0 bases from V and 0 bases from J, with 10 bases between. Germline V CDR1 and CDR2: SEHNR, FQNEAQ (reference sequence). CDR3 sequence reads: CASSLAAGGSTDTQYF. As DNA, the CDR3 is TGTGCCAGCAGCTTAGCGGCAGGGGGGAGCACAGATACGCAGTATTTT.